The rows below give T cell receptor beta chains drawn from one sample of a study of blood T cell repertoires in COVID-19. Using immunoSEQ multiplex PCR, the repertoire was profiled, and TCRdb retains in-frame clones only, with some absent. The data hold under 150,000 clones, with 76% observed a single time. Sequencing was carried out using peripheral blood. These receptors were collected from a man in his fifties or sixties with acute or convalescent COVID-19. Both conserved end residues are part of each CDR3. The D gene is left open where the match is weak. Size values are once, few and many counts, or a class for expanded clones, and some rows have none.

J gene: TRBJ2-1; V gene: TRBV4-2; clone size: NA; CDR3 length: 15; D gene: NA; CDR3 protein: CASSQDGREGNEQFF; CDR3 DNA: TGTGCCAGCAGCCAAGACGGGCGGGAAGGCAATGAGCAGTTCTTC
J gene: TRBJ1-1; V gene: TRBV11-2; clone size: few; CDR3 length: 13; D gene: NA; CDR3 protein: CASSLSPQGEAFF; CDR3 DNA: TGTGCCAGCAGCTTATCCCCGCAGGGTGAAGCTTTCTTT
J gene: TRBJ2-7; V gene: TRBV3-1/TRBV3-2; clone size: NA; CDR3 length: 15; D gene: TRBD1; CDR3 protein: CASSPRGQGKGEQYF; CDR3 DNA: TGTGCCAGCAGCCCCCGGGGACAGGGAAAGGGCGAGCAGTACTTC
J gene: TRBJ1-1; V gene: TRBV27; clone size: NA; CDR3 length: 14; D gene: NA; CDR3 protein: CASSFSVAATEAFF; CDR3 DNA: TGTGCCAGCAGTTTTTCTGTGGCAGCGACTGAAGCTTTCTTT
J gene: TRBJ2-7; V gene: TRBV5-6; clone size: few; CDR3 length: 15; D gene: TRBD1; CDR3 protein: CASSLPDRGIYEQYF; CDR3 DNA: TGTGCCAGCAGCCTCCCGGACAGGGGGATTTACGAGCAGTACTTC
J gene: TRBJ1-1; V gene: TRBV5-4; clone size: NA; CDR3 length: 13; D gene: NA; CDR3 protein: CASSFGLNTEAFF; CDR3 DNA: TGTGCCAGCAGCTTCGGACTTAACACTGAAGCTTTCTTT
J gene: TRBJ2-1; V gene: TRBV12-3/TRBV12-4; clone size: NA; CDR3 length: 13; D gene: NA; CDR3 protein: CASTSGLYNEQFF; CDR3 DNA: TGTGCCAGCACCTCTGGACTCTACAATGAGCAGTTCTTC
J gene: TRBJ2-7; V gene: TRBV14; clone size: few; CDR3 length: 14; D gene: NA; CDR3 protein: CASSQDRRYREQYF; CDR3 DNA: TGTGCCAGCAGCCAAGATCGCCGTTACCGGGAGCAGTACTTC
J gene: TRBJ1-2; V gene: TRBV7-9; clone size: few; CDR3 length: 14; D gene: TRBD1; CDR3 protein: CASSPTDRGDGYTF; CDR3 DNA: TGTGCCAGCAGCCCTACAGACAGGGGTGATGGCTACACCTTC
J gene: TRBJ1-3; V gene: TRBV11-2; clone size: NA; CDR3 length: 15; D gene: NA; CDR3 protein: CASSLDLVAGNTIYF; CDR3 DNA: TGTGCCAGCAGCTTAGATCTGGTGGCCGGAAACACCATATATTTT
J gene: TRBJ1-4; V gene: TRBV19; clone size: NA; CDR3 length: 14; D gene: NA; CDR3 protein: CASSKSQANEKLFF; CDR3 DNA: TGTGCCAGTAGTAAAAGTCAGGCAAATGAAAAACTGTTTTTT
J gene: TRBJ2-3; V gene: TRBV4-1; clone size: few; CDR3 length: 15; D gene: NA; CDR3 protein: CASSQEGGAFPTQYF; CDR3 DNA: TGCGCCAGCAGCCAAGAAGGAGGTGCTTTCCCTACGCAGTATTTT
J gene: TRBJ1-1; V gene: TRBV2; clone size: NA; CDR3 length: 15; D gene: TRBD1; CDR3 protein: CASSEGTGTVTEAFF; CDR3 DNA: TGTGCCAGCAGTGAAGGGACAGGGACGGTCACTGAAGCTTTCTTT
J gene: TRBJ2-3; V gene: TRBV2; clone size: NA; CDR3 length: 14; D gene: TRBD1; CDR3 protein: CASSGDRGQDTQYF; CDR3 DNA: TGTGCCAGCAGTGGGGACAGGGGGCAAGATACGCAGTATTTT
J gene: TRBJ1-3; V gene: TRBV2; clone size: NA; CDR3 length: 17; D gene: NA; CDR3 protein: CASSEAPHGGLGNTIYF; CDR3 DNA: TGTGCCAGCAGTGAAGCGCCTCACGGGGGGCTTGGAAACACCATATATTTT
J gene: TRBJ2-5; V gene: TRBV12-3/TRBV12-4; clone size: NA; CDR3 length: 13; D gene: NA; CDR3 protein: CASSLRGEASQYF; CDR3 DNA: TGTGCCAGCAGTTTAAGGGGTGAGGCTTCACAGTACTTC
J gene: TRBJ1-1; V gene: TRBV19; clone size: NA; CDR3 length: 15; D gene: NA; CDR3 protein: CASSIGYVGATEAFF; CDR3 DNA: TGTGCCAGTAGTATAGGGTATGTGGGGGCCACTGAAGCTTTCTTT
J gene: TRBJ1-2; V gene: TRBV7-9; clone size: NA; CDR3 length: 13; D gene: NA; CDR3 protein: CASSLGGVEGYTF; CDR3 DNA: TGTGCCAGCAGCCTCGGGGGTGTGGAGGGCTACACCTTC
J gene: TRBJ1-1; V gene: TRBV3-1/TRBV3-2; clone size: NA; CDR3 length: 12; D gene: NA; CDR3 protein: CASSRGGTEAFF; CDR3 DNA: TGTGCCAGCAGCCGGGGAGGCACTGAAGCTTTCTTT
J gene: TRBJ2-7; V gene: TRBV6-6; clone size: NA; CDR3 length: 16; D gene: TRBD2; CDR3 protein: CASIPRPSGSWGEQYF; CDR3 DNA: TGTGCCAGCATCCCCCGGCCTAGCGGGAGTTGGGGCGAGCAGTACTTC
J gene: TRBJ2-6; V gene: TRBV2; clone size: once; CDR3 length: 16; D gene: TRBD1; CDR3 protein: CASGGQGASGANVLTF; CDR3 DNA: TGTGCCAGCGGGGGACAGGGAGCCTCTGGGGCCAACGTCCTGACTTTC
J gene: TRBJ1-1; V gene: TRBV7-3; clone size: NA; CDR3 length: 15; D gene: TRBD1; CDR3 protein: CASSFSTGGDTEAFF; CDR3 DNA: TGTGCCAGCAGCTTTTCTACAGGGGGCGACACTGAAGCTTTCTTT